This TCR beta chain originates from a study of T cell responses to AZD1222 COVID-19 vaccine. Findings of the study overall: The study identified only six AZD1222 recipients as seropositive at baseline. Following two doses of AZD1222, Spike-specific TCR breadth and depth rose. White British ancestry dominated among donors, who included more females, and clonal diversity was possibly underestimated. Repertoire sampling happened only post peak T cell response.

Sequenced by immunoSEQ multiplex PCR; TCRdb stores in-frame clones only, minus some. This table holds tens of thousands of clones, roughly four fifths found once. Comment on this clone: What it recognizes is unknown. This sample includes further DNA sequences coding for the same CDR3.

V lost 0 bases to trimming and J lost 0 bases, with 6 bases between them. CDR1 MGHRA and CDR2 YSYEKL come from the germline V gene. CDR3 length: 15 residues. The clonotype was recovered from an adult in good health. This chain connects TRBV4-1 to TRBJ2-1; D not certain. This sample comprised peripheral blood, obtained on day 0 of AZD1222 vaccination. The CDR3 bases are TGCGCCAGCAGCCAAGACAGTCCCTCCTACAATGAGCAGTTCTTC. It encodes CASSQDSPSYNEQFF.